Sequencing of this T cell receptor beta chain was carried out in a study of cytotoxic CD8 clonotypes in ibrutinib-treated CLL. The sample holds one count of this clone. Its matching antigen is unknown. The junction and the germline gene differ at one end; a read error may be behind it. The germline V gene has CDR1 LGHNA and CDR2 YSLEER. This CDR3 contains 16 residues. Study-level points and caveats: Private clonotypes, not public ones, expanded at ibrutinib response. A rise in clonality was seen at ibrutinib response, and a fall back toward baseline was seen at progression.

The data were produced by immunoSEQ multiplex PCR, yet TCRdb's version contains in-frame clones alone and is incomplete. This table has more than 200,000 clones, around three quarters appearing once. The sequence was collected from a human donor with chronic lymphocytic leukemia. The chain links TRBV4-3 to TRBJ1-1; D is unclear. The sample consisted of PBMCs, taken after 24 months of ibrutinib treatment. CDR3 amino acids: CASSLLNGGEQSEAFF. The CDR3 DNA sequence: TGCGCAAGCAGCCTTCTGAATGGCGGGGAACAGTCCGAAGCTTTCTTT.